This T cell receptor beta chain was sequenced in a study of T cell changes during pregnancy in multiple sclerosis (dated by TCRdb to between 2018 and 2021). About the investigation overall: Changes in the T cell repertoire over the course of pregnancy were examined in this study in women with multiple sclerosis.

The germline V gene provides CDR1 SGDLS and CDR2 YYNGEE. The V end gives up 4 bases and the J end 2 bases, leaving 4 bases in the junction not matched to a gene. The CDR3 contains 16 residues, cysteine and phenylalanine counted. Only CDR3 DNA remains: 48 bases, in frame from the first base. A word on this clone: The specificity of this receptor is unknown. Base qualities were left out, and no much larger clone turns up one base away.

Library creation used the immunoSEQ multiplex PCR assay. TCRdb stores this immuneACCESS table with in-frame sequences only. Part of the clones is absent; in the studies checked, under half of the shortfall reflects unresolved V genes, and no reason is known for the rest. In this sample the table shows more than 85,000 clones, around 92% of which occur a single time. Approximately 0.97% of the sample is held by the ten biggest clonotypes. The sequences come from peripheral blood, collected before pregnancy. This clonotype was obtained from a female donor with multiple sclerosis, enrolled in a pregnancy study. The chain is encoded by TRBV9 joined to TRBJ2-3; 13 junctional bases match TRBD2. Here is the DNA: TGTGCCAGCAGCACAGGACTAGCGGGAGTCACAGATACGCAGTATTTT. The encoded protein is CASSTGLAGVTDTQYF.